One T cell receptor (beta chain) is described in this entry. The data derive from a study of cytomegalovirus exposure and HLA in healthy donors. 60 Vbeta and 13 Jbeta primers were used in PCR. Some clones are missing from TCRdb's copy, which holds only in-frame ones; the method was immunoSEQ multiplex PCR. The sample holds about 150,000 clones, 72% seen once. The germline V gene has CDR1 SNHLY and CDR2 FYNNEI. The CDR3 has 16 residues. V lost 6 bases, J lost 0 bases, and 6 bases stayed unmatched. Material: PBMCs. This TCR was sampled from a man aged 50 or older in good health and CMV-seropositive. The rearrangement uses TRBV2 and TRBJ1-2, with TRBD1 matching over 11 bases. CDR3 in DNA: TGTGCCAGCAGCCGGGACAGGGGGTTAGCTAACTATGGCTACACCTTC. Protein sequence: CASSRDRGLANYGYTF.